These 11 T cell receptor beta chains were sequenced from one sample in a study of blood T cell repertoires in COVID-19. Some clones are missing from TCRdb's copy, which holds only in-frame ones; the method was immunoSEQ multiplex PCR. The table includes 180,000 or so clones, about 88% detected once. The sample taken for sequencing was peripheral blood. These receptors were collected from a woman in her 30s with active or convalescent COVID-19.

The chain uses TRBV2 and TRBJ1-2; D is unresolved. Trimming removed 8 bases from V and 4 bases from J, with 8 bases in between. CDR1 SNHLY and CDR2 FYNNEI come from the germline V gene. The CDR3 runs 11 residues. CDR3 loop: CASQRGYGYTF. The CDR3 region has the DNA TGTGCCAGCCAACGCGGCTATGGCTACACCTTC.

The chain has TRBV7-8 and TRBJ2-7; D is uncertain. Trimming took off 3 bases at V and 7 bases at J, with 7 bases between the two ends. Germline loops: CDR1 SGHVS, CDR2 FQNEAQ. CDR3 size: 11 residues. The CDR3 DNA sequence: TGTGCCAGCAGCTTTATGAGTGAGCAGTACTTC. As protein: CASSFMSEQYF.

This clone has more than one count but fewer than ten. This chain joins TRBV28 and TRBJ1-5; D gene uncertain. V was cut by 3 bases and J by 1 base, with 10 bases left in between. The CDR3 contains 15 residues. Germline values: CDR1 MDHEN, CDR2 SYDVKM. CDR3 sequence (DNA): TGTGCCAGCAGTTTTCGCGGTGGGAGCAATCAGCCCCAGCATTTT. It is translated as CASSFRGGSNQPQHF.

The V gene is TRBV29-1, the J gene TRBJ1-1; D might be TRBD1 (6 bases). The CDR3 loop spans 16 amino acids. The V and J ends lost 6 bases and 0 bases respectively, with 20 bases between them. CDR1 is SQVTM, CDR2 ANQGSEA, per germline. This CDR3 reads CSVAQGGGFLNTEAFF. For the CDR3, the DNA is TGCAGCGTCGCACAGGGAGGGGGTTTCTTGAACACTGAAGCTTTCTTT. The entire variable domain, with the rest obtained from reference TRBV29-1 and TRBJ1-1, is as follows: SAVISQKPSRDICQRGTSLTIQCQVDSQVTMMFWYRQQPGQSLTLIATANQGSEATYESGFVIDKFPISRPNLTFSTLTVSNMSPEDSSIYLCSVAQGGGFLNTEAFFGQGTRLTVV.

The chain recombines TRBV6-4 with TRBJ1-2; tentatively, D is TRBD1 (6 bases). The V gene's germline CDR1 is MRHNA and CDR2 SNTAGT. V was pared by 0 bases and J by 8 bases, with 13 bases between. The CDR3 is 14 residues long. The CDR3 spells CASSDSTGMRGYTF. The CDR3 DNA is TGTGCCAGCAGTGACTCTACAGGGATGCGAGGCTACACCTTC.

This rearrangement joins TRBV19 to TRBJ1-1; 8 bases agree with TRBD1. After removal of 0 bases from V and 7 bases from J, the junction contained 10 bases not matched to a gene. Germline lookup yields CDR1 LNHDA and CDR2 SQIVND (reference sequence). The CDR3 is 16 amino acids. In DNA, the CDR3 is TGTGCCAGTAGTATAGAGGGGACCAGGGGGCACATTGAAGCTTTCTTT. This encodes CASSIEGTRGHIEAFF.

This rearrangement joins TRBV18 to TRBJ2-1; 7 bases map to TRBD1. J was trimmed by 8 bases and V by 5 bases; bases with no gene match: 3. CDR1 is KGHSH and CDR2 is LQKENI in the germline V gene. The CDR3 extends over 12 amino acids. The CDR3 coding sequence is TGTGCCAGCTCAAGACAGGGCTATGAGCAGTTCTTC. Its protein product is CASSRQGYEQFF.

The gene calls are TRBV27 and TRBJ1-5; 7 bases line up with TRBD1. This CDR3 has 14 amino acids. The V segment lost 5 bases and the J segment 5 bases; nucleotides outside the gene matches: 6. Germline-derived CDR1 and CDR2 are MNHEY and SMNVEV (reference sequence). Here the CDR3 reads CASSAGQDYQPQHF. The CDR3, as DNA: TGTGCCAGCAGTGCCGGACAGGACTATCAGCCCCAGCATTTT.

The table lists this clone with a count of one. The chain recombines TRBV24-1 with TRBJ2-1, with D possibly matching TRBD2 (6 bases). This CDR3 region has 17 residues. Germline lookup yields CDR1 KGHDR and CDR2 SFDVKD. V was pared by 3 bases and J by 0 bases, with 14 bases between. CDR3 bases: TGTGCCACCAGTGATCCGACTAGAGGGCCCTCCTACAATGAGCAGTTCTTC. Its protein product is CATSDPTRGPSYNEQFF.

The genes are TRBV19 and TRBJ1-4; D is unresolved. Trimming left V 3 bases short and J 12 bases short, with 8 bases between. The CDR3 length is 11 residues. Germline V CDR1 and CDR2: LNHDA, SQIVND (reference sequence). CDR3 DNA sequence: TGTGCCAGTAGTATGGGGAGGGAACTGTTTTTT. Protein product: CASSMGRELFF.

J is TRBJ1-1 and V is TRBV5-1, with 8 positions matching TRBD1. This CDR3 spans 13 amino acids. The V gene's germline CDR1 is SGHRS and CDR2 YFSETQ. Losses at the gene ends were 4 bases for V and 4 bases for J; bases not matched to a gene: 3. The CDR3 DNA reads TGCGCCAGCAGCGATACAGGGGGCACTGAAGCTTTCTTT. The encoded protein is CASSDTGGTEAFF. Filled out from reference TRBV5-1 and TRBJ1-1, the complete variable domain reads KAGVTQTPRYLIKTRGQQVTLSCSPISGHRSVSWYQQTPGQGLQFLFEYFSETQRNKGNFPGRFSGRQFSNSRSEMNVSTLELGDSALYLCASSDTGGTEAFFGQGTRLTVV.